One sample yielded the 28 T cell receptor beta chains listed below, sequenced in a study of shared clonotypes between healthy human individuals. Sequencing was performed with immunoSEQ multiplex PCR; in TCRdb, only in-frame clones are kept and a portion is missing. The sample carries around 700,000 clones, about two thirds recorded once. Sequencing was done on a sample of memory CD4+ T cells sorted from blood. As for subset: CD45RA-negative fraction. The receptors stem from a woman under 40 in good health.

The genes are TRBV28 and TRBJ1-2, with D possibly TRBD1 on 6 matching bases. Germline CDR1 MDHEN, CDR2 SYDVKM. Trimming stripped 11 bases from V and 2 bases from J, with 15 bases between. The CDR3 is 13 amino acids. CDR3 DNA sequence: TGTGCCGCCGCGGCTAGGGGGAACTATGGCTACACCTTC. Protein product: CAAAARGNYGYTF.

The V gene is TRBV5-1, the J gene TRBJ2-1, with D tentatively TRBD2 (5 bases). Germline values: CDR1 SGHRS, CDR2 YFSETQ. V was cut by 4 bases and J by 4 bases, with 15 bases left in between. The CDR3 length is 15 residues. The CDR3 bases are TGCGCCAGCAGCCAATCTAGCAACCTTTACAATGAGCAGTTCTTC. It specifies CASSQSSNLYNEQFF.

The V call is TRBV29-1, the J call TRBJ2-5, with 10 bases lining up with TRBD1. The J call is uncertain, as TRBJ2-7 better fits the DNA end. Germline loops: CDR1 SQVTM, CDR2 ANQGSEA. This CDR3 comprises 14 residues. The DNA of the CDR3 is TGCAGCGTTATAGCGACAGGGGGCGAAAGCGAGCAGTACTTC. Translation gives CSVIATGGESEQYF.

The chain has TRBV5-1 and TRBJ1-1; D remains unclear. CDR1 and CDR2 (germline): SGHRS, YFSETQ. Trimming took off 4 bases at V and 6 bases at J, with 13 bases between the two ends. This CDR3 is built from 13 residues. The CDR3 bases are TGCGCCAGCAGCCCGCGACCTGAGGCTGAAGCTTTCTTT. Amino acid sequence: CASSPRPEAEAFF.

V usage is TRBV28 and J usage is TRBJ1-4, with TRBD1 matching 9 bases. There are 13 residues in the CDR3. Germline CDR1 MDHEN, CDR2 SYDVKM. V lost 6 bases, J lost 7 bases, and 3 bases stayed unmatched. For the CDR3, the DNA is TGTGCCAGCAGACAGACAGGGGGTGAAAAACTGTTTTTT. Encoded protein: CASRQTGGEKLFF.

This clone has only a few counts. The CDR3 sequence is CSVVTGGEGYEQYF. The CDR3 DNA sequence: TGCAGCGTAGTGACAGGGGGCGAGGGCTACGAGCAGTACTTC. The chain carries TRBV29-1 and TRBJ2-7; 10 nucleotides agree with TRBD1. In germline, CDR1 is SQVTM, CDR2 ANQGSEA. Trimming cost V 6 bases and J 3 bases; bases outside gene matches: 8. CDR3 length: 14 amino acids.

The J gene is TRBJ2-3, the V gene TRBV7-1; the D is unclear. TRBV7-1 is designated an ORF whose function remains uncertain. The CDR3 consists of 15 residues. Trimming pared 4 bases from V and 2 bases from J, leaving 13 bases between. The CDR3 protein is CASSFVTLVTDTQYF. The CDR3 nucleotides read TGTGCCAGCAGCTTCGTAACGCTAGTCACAGATACGCAGTATTTT.

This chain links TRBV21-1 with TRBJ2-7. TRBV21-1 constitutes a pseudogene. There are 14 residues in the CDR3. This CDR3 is CASSPPKDSYEQYF. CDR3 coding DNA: TGTGCCAGCAGCCCCCCTAAGGACTCCTACGAGCAGTACTTC.

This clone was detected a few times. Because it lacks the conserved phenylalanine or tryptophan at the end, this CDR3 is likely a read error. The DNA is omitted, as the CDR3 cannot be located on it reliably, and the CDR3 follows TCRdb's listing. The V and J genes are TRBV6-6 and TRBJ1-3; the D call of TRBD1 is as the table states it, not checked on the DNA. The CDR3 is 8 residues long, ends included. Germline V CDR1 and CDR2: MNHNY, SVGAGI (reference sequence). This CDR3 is CASTGPKL.

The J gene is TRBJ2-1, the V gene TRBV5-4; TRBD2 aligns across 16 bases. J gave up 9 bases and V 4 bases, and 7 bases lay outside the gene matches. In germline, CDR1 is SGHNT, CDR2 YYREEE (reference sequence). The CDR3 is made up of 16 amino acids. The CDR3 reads CASSPGLAGGFGEQFF. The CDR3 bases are TGTGCCAGCAGCCCGGGACTAGCGGGAGGGTTTGGTGAGCAGTTCTTC.

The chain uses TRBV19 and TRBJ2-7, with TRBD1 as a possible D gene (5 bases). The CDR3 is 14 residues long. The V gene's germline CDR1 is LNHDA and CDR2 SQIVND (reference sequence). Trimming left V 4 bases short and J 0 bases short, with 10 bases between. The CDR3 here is CASSKYRSSYEQYF. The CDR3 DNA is TGTGCCAGTAGTAAATACAGGAGCTCCTACGAGCAGTACTTC. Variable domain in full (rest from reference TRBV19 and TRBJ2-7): DGGITQSPKYLFRKEGQNVTLSCEQNLNHDAMYWYRQDPGQGLRLIYYSQIVNDFQKGDIAEGYSVSREKKESFPLTVTSAQKNPTAFYLCASSKYRSSYEQYFGPGTRLTVT.

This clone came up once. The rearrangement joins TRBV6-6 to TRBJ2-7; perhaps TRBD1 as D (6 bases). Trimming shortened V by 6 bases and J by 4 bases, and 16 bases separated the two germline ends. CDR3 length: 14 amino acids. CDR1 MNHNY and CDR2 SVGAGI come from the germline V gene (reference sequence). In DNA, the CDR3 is TGTGCCAGCAGCGGACAGCCGGAACTATACGAGCAGTACTTC. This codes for CASSGQPELYEQYF.

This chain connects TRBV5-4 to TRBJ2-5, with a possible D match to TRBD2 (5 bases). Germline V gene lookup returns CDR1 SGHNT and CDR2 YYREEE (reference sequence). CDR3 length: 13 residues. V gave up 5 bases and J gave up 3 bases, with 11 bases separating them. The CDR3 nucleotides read TGTGCCAGCAGTATGGGGAGCGAAGAGACCCAGTACTTC. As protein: CASSMGSEETQYF. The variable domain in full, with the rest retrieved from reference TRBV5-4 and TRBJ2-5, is ETGVTQSPTHLIKTRGQQVTLRCSSQSGHNTVSWYQQALGQGPQFIFQYYREEENGRGNFPPRFSGLQFPNYSSELNVNALELDDSALYLCASSMGSEETQYFGPGTRLLVL.

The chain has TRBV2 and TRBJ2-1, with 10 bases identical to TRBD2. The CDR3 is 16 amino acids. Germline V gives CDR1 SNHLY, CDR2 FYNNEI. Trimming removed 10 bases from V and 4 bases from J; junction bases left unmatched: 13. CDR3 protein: CAMRASSGGRYNEQFF. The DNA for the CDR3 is TGTGCCATGAGAGCCTCTAGCGGGGGCAGATACAATGAGCAGTTCTTC.

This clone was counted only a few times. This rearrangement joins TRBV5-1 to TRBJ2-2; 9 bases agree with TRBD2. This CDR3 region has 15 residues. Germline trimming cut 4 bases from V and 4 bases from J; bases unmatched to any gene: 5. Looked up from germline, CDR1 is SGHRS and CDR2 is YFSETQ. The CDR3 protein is CASSPSGTLTGELFF. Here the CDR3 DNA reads TGCGCCAGCAGCCCTAGCGGGACCCTCACCGGGGAGCTGTTTTTT.

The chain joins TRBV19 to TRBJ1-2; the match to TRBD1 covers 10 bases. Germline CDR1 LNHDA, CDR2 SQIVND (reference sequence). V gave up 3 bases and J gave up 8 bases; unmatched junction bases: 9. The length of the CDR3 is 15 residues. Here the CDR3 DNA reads TGTGCCAGTAGTATGCTGACAGGGGGCGTCTACGGCTACACCTTC. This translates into CASSMLTGGVYGYTF.

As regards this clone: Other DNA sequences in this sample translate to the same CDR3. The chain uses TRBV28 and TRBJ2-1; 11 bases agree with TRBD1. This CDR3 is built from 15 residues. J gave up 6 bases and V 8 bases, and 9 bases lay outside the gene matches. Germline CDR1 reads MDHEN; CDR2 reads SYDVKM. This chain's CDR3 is CASRETGTGGNEQFF. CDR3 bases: TGTGCCAGCCGCGAAACCGGGACAGGGGGCAATGAGCAGTTCTTC.

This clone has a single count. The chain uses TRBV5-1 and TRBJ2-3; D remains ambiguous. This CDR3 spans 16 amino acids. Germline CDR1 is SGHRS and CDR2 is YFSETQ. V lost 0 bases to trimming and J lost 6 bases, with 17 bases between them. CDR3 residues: CASSLVSTIVIDTQYF. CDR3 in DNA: TGCGCCAGCAGCTTGGTATCGACCATTGTGATTGATACGCAGTATTTT.

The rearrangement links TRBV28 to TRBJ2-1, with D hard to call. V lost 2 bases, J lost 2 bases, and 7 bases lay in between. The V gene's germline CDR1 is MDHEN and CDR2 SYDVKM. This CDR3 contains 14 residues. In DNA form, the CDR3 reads TGTGCCAGCAGTTTACTTAGCCCCTACAATGAGCAGTTCTTC. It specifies CASSLLSPYNEQFF.

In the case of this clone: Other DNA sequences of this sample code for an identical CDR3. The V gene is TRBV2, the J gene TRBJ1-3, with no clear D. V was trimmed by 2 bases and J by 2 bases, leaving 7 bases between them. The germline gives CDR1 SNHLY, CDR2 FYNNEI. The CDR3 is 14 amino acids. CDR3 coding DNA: TGTGCCAGCAGTGAAAGAACAGCTGGAAACACCATATATTTT. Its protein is CASSERTAGNTIYF.

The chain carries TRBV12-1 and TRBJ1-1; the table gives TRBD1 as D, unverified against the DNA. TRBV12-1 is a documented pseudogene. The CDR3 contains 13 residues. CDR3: CARLTGENTEAFF. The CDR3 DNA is TGTGCCAGGTTGACAGGGGAGAACACTGAAGCTTTCTTT.

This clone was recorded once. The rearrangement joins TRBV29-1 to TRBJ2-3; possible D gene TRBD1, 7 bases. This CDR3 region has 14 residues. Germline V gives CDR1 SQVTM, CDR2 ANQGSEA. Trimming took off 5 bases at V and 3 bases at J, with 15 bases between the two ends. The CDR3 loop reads CSVNDRAGTDTQYF. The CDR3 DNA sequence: TGCAGCGTTAATGACAGGGCGGGGACAGATACGCAGTATTTT.

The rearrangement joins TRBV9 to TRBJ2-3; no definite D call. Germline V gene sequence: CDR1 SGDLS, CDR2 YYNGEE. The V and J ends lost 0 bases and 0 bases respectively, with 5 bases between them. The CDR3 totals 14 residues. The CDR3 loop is CASSVVSSTDTQYF. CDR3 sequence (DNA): TGTGCCAGCAGCGTAGTATCAAGCACAGATACGCAGTATTTT.

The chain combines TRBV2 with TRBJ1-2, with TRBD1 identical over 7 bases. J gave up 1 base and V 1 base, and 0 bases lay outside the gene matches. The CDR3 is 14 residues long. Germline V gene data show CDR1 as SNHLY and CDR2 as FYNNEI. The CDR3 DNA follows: TGTGCCAGCAGTGAAGACAGGGGTAACTATGGCTACACCTTC. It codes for CASSEDRGNYGYTF.

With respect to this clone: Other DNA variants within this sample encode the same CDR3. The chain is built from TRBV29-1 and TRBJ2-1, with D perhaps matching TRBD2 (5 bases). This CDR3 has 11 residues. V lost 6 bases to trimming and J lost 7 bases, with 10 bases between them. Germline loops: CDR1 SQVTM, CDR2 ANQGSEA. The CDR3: CSVAPGNEQFF. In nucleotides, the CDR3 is TGCAGCGTGGCACCGGGGAATGAGCAGTTCTTC.

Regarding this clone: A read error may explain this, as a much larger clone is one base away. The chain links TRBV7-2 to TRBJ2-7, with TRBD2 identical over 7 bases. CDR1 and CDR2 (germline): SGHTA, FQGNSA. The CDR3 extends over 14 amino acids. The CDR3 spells CASSLQRDSYKQYF. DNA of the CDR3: TGTGCCAGCAGCTTGCAGCGGGATAGCTACAAGCAGTACTTC.

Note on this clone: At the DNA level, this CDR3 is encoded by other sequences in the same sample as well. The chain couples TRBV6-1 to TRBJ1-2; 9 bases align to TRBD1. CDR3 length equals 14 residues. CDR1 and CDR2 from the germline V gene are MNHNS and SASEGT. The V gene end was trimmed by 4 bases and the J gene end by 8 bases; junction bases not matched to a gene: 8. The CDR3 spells CASSALTGGYGYTF. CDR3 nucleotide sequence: TGTGCCAGCAGTGCCCTAACAGGGGGCTACGGCTACACCTTC.

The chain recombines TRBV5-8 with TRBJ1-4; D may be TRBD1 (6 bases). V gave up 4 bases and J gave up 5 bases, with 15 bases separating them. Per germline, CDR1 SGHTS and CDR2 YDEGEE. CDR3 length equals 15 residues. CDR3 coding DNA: TGTGCCAGCAGCCCACGACAGGCGCTCAATGAAAAACTGTTTTTT. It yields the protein CASSPRQALNEKLFF.